The T cell receptor beta chain under discussion was sequenced for a study of beta chain features in type 1 diabetes. Study-level points and caveats: Moderate yet significant TCRB CDR3 shortening was seen in Type 1 diabetes patients in all four CD4+ subsets. In these data, an HLA type influence on TCRB rearrangement remained unresolved.

cDNA synthesis used the whole RNA isolate, giving expressed TCRB sequences. The repertoire was sequenced with immunoSEQ multiplex PCR; TCRdb's copy has only in-frame clones and lacks some. The repertoire includes roughly 180,000 clones, less than 9.5% of them detected once, and roughly 1% sits in the top ten. This clone was picked up many times. Its antigen is currently unknown. Averaging approximately 120 mL, one heparinised blood draw came from each individual donor. Cells sorted by CD45RO/CCR7/CD25/CD127/CD95/CD27 comprised CD4+ naive, central memory, regulatory and stem cell-like memory cells. This TCR was sampled from a woman aged 40 to 55 with type 1 diabetes. The specimen sequenced was central memory CD4+ T cells from blood.

The CDR3: CASSAPPISSYNSPLHF. The CDR3 DNA sequence: TGTGCCAGCAGTGCGCCTCCAATTAGCTCCTATAATTCACCCCTCCACTTT. This rearrangement joins TRBV6-1 to TRBJ1-6; D call uncertain. V was cut by 4 bases and J by 0 bases, with 13 bases left in between. The V gene's germline CDR1 is MNHNS and CDR2 SASEGT. This CDR3 comprises 17 residues.